This T cell receptor (beta chain) was obtained from a study of regulatory T cells in long-lasting Graves disease. CDR3-region Arm-PCR and iRepertoire HTBI primers produced the TCR beta libraries. TCRdb re-called the multiplex PCR reads through MiXCR, storing one row per CDR3 protein. The sample shows fewer than 650,000 distinct CDR3 sequences, roughly 15% of them seen only once. This clonotype was counted only a few times. CDR3 length equals 16 residues. With 4 bases removed from V and 1 base from J, the gap between germline ends came to 13 bases. Germline V lookup: CDR1 SGHTA, CDR2 FQGTGA. Stated time point: newly diagnosed GD, antithyroid drugs for less than 3 months. There was RNA extracted from PBMCs, and the TCR library was made from it. The same data also contributed to another study, on T cells in Graves' hyperthyroidism and ophthalmopathy.

Source: peripheral blood mononuclear cells (PBMCs), taken at new diagnosis, from a patient treated with antithyroid drugs. The clonotype comes from a woman aged 25-40 years with Graves disease. The chain joins TRBV7-3 to TRBJ2-2; no definite D call. CDR3 bases: TGTGCCAGCAGCTGGGATGCGACGAGGAACACCGGGGAGCTGTTTTTT. This sequence encodes CASSWDATRNTGELFF. The complete variable domain, with remaining parts taken from reference TRBV7-3 and TRBJ2-2, reads GAGVSQTPSNKVTEKGKYVELRCDPISGHTALYWYRQSLGQGPEFLIYFQGTGAADDSGLPNDRFFAVRPEGSVSTLKIQRTERGDSAVYLCASSWDATRNTGELFFGEGSRLTVL.